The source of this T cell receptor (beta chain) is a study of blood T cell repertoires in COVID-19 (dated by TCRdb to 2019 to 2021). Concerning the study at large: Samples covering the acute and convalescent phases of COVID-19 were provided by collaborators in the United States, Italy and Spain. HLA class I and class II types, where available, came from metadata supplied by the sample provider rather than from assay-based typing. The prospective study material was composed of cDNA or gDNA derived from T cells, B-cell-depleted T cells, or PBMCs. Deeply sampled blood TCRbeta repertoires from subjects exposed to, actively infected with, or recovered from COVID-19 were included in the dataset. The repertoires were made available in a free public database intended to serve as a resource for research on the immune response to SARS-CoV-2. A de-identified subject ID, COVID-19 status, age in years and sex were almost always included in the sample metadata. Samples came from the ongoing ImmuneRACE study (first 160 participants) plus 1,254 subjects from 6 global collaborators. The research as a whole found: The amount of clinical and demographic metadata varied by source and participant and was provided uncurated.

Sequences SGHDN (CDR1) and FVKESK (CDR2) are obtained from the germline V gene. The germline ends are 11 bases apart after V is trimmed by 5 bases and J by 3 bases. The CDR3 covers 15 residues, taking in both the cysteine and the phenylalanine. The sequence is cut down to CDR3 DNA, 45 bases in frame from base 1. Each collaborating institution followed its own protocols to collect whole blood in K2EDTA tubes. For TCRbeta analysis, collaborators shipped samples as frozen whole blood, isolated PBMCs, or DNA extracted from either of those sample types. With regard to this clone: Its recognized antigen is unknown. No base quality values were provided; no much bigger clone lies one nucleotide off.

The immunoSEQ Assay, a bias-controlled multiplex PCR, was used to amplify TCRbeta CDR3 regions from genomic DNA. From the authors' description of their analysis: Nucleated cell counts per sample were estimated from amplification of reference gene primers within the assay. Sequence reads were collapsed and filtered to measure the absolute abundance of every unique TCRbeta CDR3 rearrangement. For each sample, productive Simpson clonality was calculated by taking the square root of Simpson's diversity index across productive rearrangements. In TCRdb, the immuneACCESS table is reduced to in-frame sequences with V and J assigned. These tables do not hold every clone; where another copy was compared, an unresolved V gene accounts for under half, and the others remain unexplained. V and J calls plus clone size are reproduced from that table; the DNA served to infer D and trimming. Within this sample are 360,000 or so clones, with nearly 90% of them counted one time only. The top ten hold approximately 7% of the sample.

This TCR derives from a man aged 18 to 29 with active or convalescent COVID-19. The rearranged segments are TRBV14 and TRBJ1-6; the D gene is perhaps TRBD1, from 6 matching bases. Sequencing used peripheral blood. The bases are TGTGCCAGCAGCTTCGACAGGTTCTATAATTCACCCCTCCACTTT. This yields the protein CASSFDRFYNSPLHF.